The 21 T cell receptor beta chains in this list originate from one sample, sequenced in a study of vaccination effects on CD4 cells after COVID-19. These receptors' targets are unknown. Assay used: immunoSEQ multiplex PCR; TCRdb lists only in-frame clones, some missing. The data show 24,000 or so clones, approximately 80% seen once. Pools of viral peptides were used by the ViraFEST assay to expand antigen-specific CD4+ T cells ahead of sequencing. At the end of nine to ten days of culture, CD4+ T cells were isolated. The individual was infected with SARS-CoV-2 between March and December 2020, as confirmed by PCR. Here the sequenced sample was CD4+ T cells from PBMCs cultured with HCoV-NL63 spike peptides, taken before COVID-19 vaccination. Source of these receptors: a human donor who had a prior SARS-CoV-2 infection.

This chain links TRBV5-1 with TRBJ2-1; no clear D gene. From germline, CDR1 is SGHRS and CDR2 YFSETQ. Trimming stripped 2 bases from V and 0 bases from J, with 9 bases between. The CDR3 has 15 residues. CDR3 sequence (DNA): TGCGCCAGCAGCTTAAGCCTTAGCTCCTACAATGAGCAGTTCTTC. Translation gives CASSLSLSSYNEQFF. Supplemented by reference TRBV5-1 and TRBJ2-1, the full variable domain reads KAGVTQTPRYLIKTRGQQVTLSCSPISGHRSVSWYQQTPGQGLQFLFEYFSETQRNKGNFPGRFSGRQFSNSRSEMNVSTLELGDSALYLCASSLSLSSYNEQFFGPGTRLTVL.

This chain joins TRBV9 and TRBJ2-7; the match to TRBD1 covers 9 bases. The V segment lost 4 bases and the J segment 1 base; nucleotides outside the gene matches: 9. Germline values: CDR1 SGDLS, CDR2 YYNGEE. The CDR3 is 16 amino acids. The CDR3 loop reads CASSRTGQGQSYEQYF. The CDR3, as DNA: TGTGCCAGCAGCAGGACGGGACAGGGCCAATCCTACGAGCAGTACTTC.

The rearrangement uses TRBV7-9 and TRBJ2-3, with D possibly TRBD2 on 6 matching bases. Trimming stripped 6 bases from V and 7 bases from J, with 20 bases between. Germline CDR1 is SEHNR and CDR2 is FQNEAQ (reference sequence). This CDR3 spans 15 amino acids. The CDR3 DNA reads as TGTGCCAGCAGTCTCAGCGGGTTTAAGGACAATACGCAGTATTTT. This translates into CASSLSGFKDNTQYF.

The gene calls are TRBV12-3 or TRBV12-4 and TRBJ2-7; D uncertain. The CDR3 loop spans 12 amino acids. Between the trimmed V and J ends, which lost 5 bases and 3 bases, there was a span of 8 bases. The CDR3 protein is CASSGVGYEQYF. DNA of the CDR3: TGTGCCAGCAGTGGCGTCGGCTACGAGCAGTACTTC.

As for this clone: Other DNA sequences in this specimen translate into the identical CDR3. The chain recombines TRBV9 with TRBJ2-3, with D perhaps TRBD2 (5 bases). Germline V gene sequence: CDR1 SGDLS, CDR2 YYNGEE. The CDR3 is 13 residues long. V lost 0 bases and J lost 6, with 8 bases in between. The CDR3: CASSVARRDTQYF. CDR3 nucleotides: TGTGCCAGCAGCGTAGCTCGGAGGGATACGCAGTATTTT.

The chain recombines TRBV20-1 with TRBJ1-4, with TRBD1 as a possible D gene (5 bases). Trimming pared 3 bases from V and 3 bases from J, leaving 8 bases between. Germline CDR1 DFQATT, CDR2 SNEGSKA (reference sequence). The CDR3 is made up of 13 amino acids. The CDR3 DNA sequence: TGCAGTGCTAGTCAGGGTTCTAATGAAAAACTGTTTTTT. Its translation: CSASQGSNEKLFF.

This chain links TRBV15 with TRBJ2-5; D possibly corresponds to TRBD2 (5 bases). V was cut by 3 bases and J by 1 base, with 12 bases left in between. There are 15 residues in the CDR3. The germline gives CDR1 LNHNV, CDR2 YYDKDF (reference sequence). This CDR3 is CATSRGEVGQETQYF. In DNA, the CDR3 is TGTGCCACCAGCAGGGGAGAAGTGGGCCAAGAGACCCAGTACTTC.

The chain couples TRBV20-1 to TRBJ2-3; D might be TRBD1 (6 bases). The CDR3 runs to 14 residues. Trimming left V 3 bases short and J 0 bases short, with 10 bases between. Germline CDR1 and CDR2: DFQATT and SNEGSKA (reference sequence). This chain's CDR3 is CSASGGQSTDTQYF. The CDR3 bases are TGCAGTGCTAGTGGGGGACAAAGCACAGATACGCAGTATTTT.

The V gene is TRBV19, the J gene TRBJ2-2; D possibly corresponds to TRBD1 (7 bases). V lost 6 bases and J lost 1, with 12 bases in between. The CDR3 runs 15 residues. Germline loops: CDR1 LNHDA, CDR2 SQIVND (reference sequence). The CDR3: CASSPGDRNTGELFF. CDR3 nucleotides: TGTGCCAGTAGCCCGGGGGACAGGAACACCGGGGAGCTGTTTTTT.

V and J are TRBV7-9 and TRBJ2-7; tentatively, D is TRBD1 (5 bases). CDR1 and CDR2 from the germline V gene are SEHNR and FQNEAQ (reference sequence). This CDR3 comprises 13 residues. V lost 3 bases to trimming and J lost 8 bases, with 14 bases between them. In DNA form, the CDR3 reads TGTGCCAGCAGCTTTATGCCTCAGGGCCAGCAGTACTTC. Translated: CASSFMPQGQQYF.

V is TRBV19 and J is TRBJ1-1, with unresolved D. V lost 5 bases and J 0 bases, leaving 16 bases between the germline ends. Germline CDR1 and CDR2: LNHDA and SQIVND (reference sequence). The CDR3 contains 16 residues. The CDR3 loop reads CASSWLRTGMNTEAFF. Here the CDR3 DNA reads TGTGCCAGTAGTTGGCTACGGACGGGCATGAACACTGAAGCTTTCTTT.

The chain is built from TRBV4-1 and TRBJ1-1, with 9 positions matching TRBD1. J was trimmed by 2 bases and V by 6 bases; bases with no gene match: 7. Germline CDR1 reads MGHRA; CDR2 reads YSYEKL. CDR3 length equals 15 residues. The CDR3, as DNA: TGCGCCAGCAGAACAAGGGACAGGGTAAACACTGAAGCTTTCTTT. Amino acid sequence: CASRTRDRVNTEAFF.

CDR3 residues: CASSLTGNTASYGYTF. The CDR3 DNA reads as TGTGCCAGCAGCTTGACAGGGAATACGGCTTCCTATGGCTACACCTTC. The chain couples TRBV13 to TRBJ1-2; the match to TRBD1 covers 7 bases. With 3 bases clipped from V and 4 bases from J, the junction kept 11 bases outside the gene matches. The CDR3 consists of 16 residues. Germline CDR1 reads PRHDT; CDR2 reads FYEKMQ (reference sequence).

The rearrangement joins TRBV7-2 to TRBJ2-3; D not resolved. CDR1 is SGHTA and CDR2 is FQGNSA in the germline V gene. Trimming stripped 6 bases from V and 3 bases from J, with 13 bases between. This CDR3 is built from 14 residues. The CDR3 coding sequence is TGTGCCAGCAGGGGATGGGGATCGACAGATACGCAGTATTTT. Encoded protein: CASRGWGSTDTQYF. Full variable domain (rest looked up from reference TRBV7-2 and TRBJ2-3): GAGVSQSPSNKVTEKGKDVELRCDPISGHTALYWYRQSLGQGLEFLIYFQGNSAPDKSGLPSDRFSAERTGGSVSTLTIQRTQQEDSAVYLCASRGWGSTDTQYFGPGTRLTVL.

This clone was counted once. The gene calls are TRBV27 and TRBJ1-2; tentative D call: TRBD1 (5 bases). The germline CDR1 and CDR2 sequences are MNHEY and SMNVEV (reference sequence). The CDR3 sequence is 13 residues long. V was shortened by 5 bases and J by 4 bases, with 11 bases between the two germline ends. CDR3 sequence reads: CASSITGTYGYTF. CDR3 nucleotide sequence: TGTGCCAGCAGTATCACCGGGACCTATGGCTACACCTTC.

V gene TRBV30 combines with J gene TRBJ1-2; D perhaps matches TRBD1 (5 bases). CDR3 length equals 13 residues. In germline, CDR1 is GTSNPN, CDR2 SVGIG (reference sequence). Trimming took off 8 bases at V and 6 bases at J, with 19 bases between the two ends. Here the CDR3 reads CARAWGGSDGYTF. In DNA, the CDR3 is TGTGCCCGGGCGTGGGGGGGATCGGATGGCTACACCTTC.

The genes are TRBV28 and TRBJ2-7, with D possibly matching TRBD2 (6 bases). The germline V gene encodes CDR1 MDHEN and CDR2 SYDVKM. The CDR3 has 14 residues. The ends were cut back, 3 bases at V and 6 bases at J, with 15 bases in the middle. The DNA of the CDR3 is TGTGCCAGCAGTTTGAGCGGGTACGGGGGCGAGCAGTACTTC. Translation gives CASSLSGYGGEQYF.

This chain links TRBV20-1 with TRBJ1-1, with D possibly TRBD1 on 6 matching bases. V was cut by 1 base and J by 12 bases, with 12 bases left in between. CDR1 and CDR2 (germline): DFQATT, SNEGSKA (reference sequence). This CDR3 spans 11 amino acids. The CDR3 loop is CSARGAGETFF. The CDR3 nucleotides read TGCAGTGCTAGAGGGGCAGGGGAAACTTTCTTT.

There are a few counts of this clone. The chain links TRBV4-2 to TRBJ2-7; unclear D gene. Trimming pared 2 bases from V and 6 bases from J, leaving 11 bases between. The CDR3 sequence is 13 residues long. In germline, CDR1 is LGHNA, CDR2 YNFKEQ. The CDR3 spells CASSQPRSAEQYF. In nucleotides, the CDR3 is TGTGCCAGCAGCCAACCCCGCTCGGCCGAGCAGTACTTC.

This chain connects TRBV5-6 to TRBJ1-2; 7 nucleotides align to TRBD1. Trimming cost V 4 bases and J 4 bases; bases outside gene matches: 4. This CDR3 region has 13 residues. The V gene's germline CDR1 is SGHDT and CDR2 YYEEEE. The CDR3 protein is CASSLTGPYGYTF. In DNA, the CDR3 is TGTGCCAGCAGCCTGACAGGGCCCTATGGCTACACCTTC.

The chain carries TRBV15 and TRBJ2-7; tentative D call: TRBD1 (5 bases). This CDR3 is built from 15 residues. In germline, CDR1 is LNHNV, CDR2 YYDKDF (reference sequence). V was cut by 0 bases and J by 0 bases, with 9 bases left in between. CDR3 DNA: TGTGCCACCAGCAGAGAACCAGGGAACTCCTACGAGCAGTACTTC. Its protein is CATSREPGNSYEQYF. Complete variable domain (other parts from reference TRBV15 and TRBJ2-7): DAMVIQNPRYQVTQFGKPVTLSCSQTLNHNVMYWYQQKSSQAPKLLFHYYDKDFNNEADTPDNFQSRRPNTSFCFLDIRSPGLGDTAMYLCATSREPGNSYEQYFGPGTRLTVT.